The 16 T cell receptor beta chains below all came from one sample that was sequenced in a study of blood T cell repertoires in COVID-19. Here immunoSEQ multiplex PCR was the method, and the copy in TCRdb shows in-frame clones only, minus some. Of fewer than 150,000 clones in the sample, more than 70% were seen once. Sequencing used peripheral blood. All receptors derive from a woman aged 55-70 years with COVID-19, enrolled during active disease.

This clone was observed a single time. The V call is TRBV6-5, the J call TRBJ2-2; TRBD1 matches at 8 bases. Unmatched junction bases numbered 9, after V lost 7 bases and J lost 5 bases. The CDR3 length is 15 residues. Germline CDR1 MNHEY, CDR2 SVGAGI. The CDR3 region is CASTTDRGRTGELFF. The CDR3 nucleotides read TGTGCCAGCACCACAGACAGGGGTAGGACCGGGGAGCTGTTTTTT.

J is TRBJ2-3 and V is TRBV6-5, with 7 positions matching TRBD2. There are 14 residues in the CDR3. CDR1 is MNHEY, CDR2 SVGAGI, per germline. The V and J ends lost 7 bases and 0 bases, in that order; junction bases with no gene match: 4. The CDR3 is CASNGGISTDTQYF. The CDR3 nucleotides are TGTGCCAGCAACGGGGGGATCAGCACAGATACGCAGTATTTT.

The table lists this clone with a few counts. This chain uses TRBV5-1 with TRBJ2-7; TRBD1 matches at 7 bases. The CDR3 spans 14 residues. The junction had 5 bases not matched to a gene; V was cut back by 4 bases and J by 1 base. Germline assignment: CDR1 SGHRS and CDR2 YFSETQ. The chain's CDR3 is CASSPGTESYEQYF. The CDR3 DNA follows: TGCGCCAGCAGCCCCGGGACAGAGTCCTACGAGCAGTACTTC.

This clone was recorded only once. V usage is TRBV4-1 and J usage is TRBJ1-2; 12 nucleotides line up with TRBD1. V lost 0 bases and J lost 8; bases outside the gene matches: 4. Germline loops: CDR1 MGHRA, CDR2 YSYEKL. This CDR3 spans 15 amino acids. The CDR3 loop is CASSQDRDRGRGYTF. The DNA of the CDR3 is TGCGCCAGCAGCCAAGATCGGGACAGGGGGCGAGGCTACACCTTC.

V gene TRBV7-6 combines with J gene TRBJ2-7; 8 bases match TRBD2. From germline, CDR1 is SGHVS and CDR2 FNYEAQ. The V segment lost 1 base and the J segment 2 bases; nucleotides outside the gene matches: 10. CDR3 length equals 17 residues. The CDR3 coding sequence is TGTGCCAGCAGCTTAGGGGATCGGGGGGGAATCCCCTACGAGCAGTACTTC. The encoded protein is CASSLGDRGGIPYEQYF.

The chain couples TRBV7-3 to TRBJ2-2; 7 bases match TRBD1. Trimming took 2 bases from V and 1 from J; bases not matched to a gene: 1. CDR1 and CDR2 from the germline V gene are SGHTA and FQGTGA. This CDR3 has 15 amino acids. CDR3 in DNA: TGTGCCAGCAGCTTAGGGGACAGGAACACCGGGGAGCTGTTTTTT. Its translation: CASSLGDRNTGELFF. Complete variable domain (other parts from reference TRBV7-3 and TRBJ2-2): GAGVSQTPSNKVTEKGKYVELRCDPISGHTALYWYRQSLGQGPEFLIYFQGTGAADDSGLPNDRFFAVRPEGSVSTLKIQRTERGDSAVYLCASSLGDRNTGELFFGEGSRLTVL.

The chain carries TRBV12-5 and TRBJ1-6; D remains unclear. The CDR3 length is 15 residues. Germline V gene data show CDR1 as LGHNT and CDR2 as FRNRAP. Trimming removed 0 bases from V and 6 bases from J, with 9 bases in between. The CDR3 reads CASGLVRVSNSPLHF. CDR3 DNA sequence: TGTGCTAGTGGTTTGGTTCGGGTCAGTAATTCACCCCTCCACTTT.

The chain links TRBV7-2 to TRBJ2-1; 11 bases agree with TRBD2. Germline V gene sequence: CDR1 SGHTA, CDR2 FQGNSA. The CDR3 totals 15 residues. V lost 6 bases and J lost 7; bases outside the gene matches: 8. For the CDR3, the DNA is TGTGCCAGCAGGCCGACTAGCGGGGAGTTTAATGAGCAGTTCTTC. It codes for CASRPTSGEFNEQFF. The full variable domain, its missing parts supplied by reference TRBV7-2 and TRBJ2-1, is GAGVSQSPSNKVTEKGKDVELRCDPISGHTALYWYRQSLGQGLEFLIYFQGNSAPDKSGLPSDRFSAERTGGSVSTLTIQRTQQEDSAVYLCASRPTSGEFNEQFFGPGTRLTVL.

Concerning this clone: The same CDR3 can be traced to other DNA sequences in this sample. V gene TRBV5-1 combines with J gene TRBJ1-1; D is perhaps TRBD1 (6 bases). Germline values: CDR1 SGHRS, CDR2 YFSETQ. The ends were cut back, 5 bases at V and 5 bases at J, with 13 bases in the middle. The CDR3 loop spans 13 amino acids. DNA for the CDR3: TGCGCCAGCAGTCTAAGGGGGGGAACTGAAGCTTTCTTT. It yields the protein CASSLRGGTEAFF.

The chain employs TRBV4-2 and TRBJ2-5; 10 bases agree with TRBD1. Germline V gene sequence: CDR1 LGHNA, CDR2 YNFKEQ. Unmatched junction bases numbered 4, after V lost 2 bases and J lost 1 base. The CDR3 totals 16 residues. The CDR3 sequence: CASSQTDRGFQETQYF. The CDR3 nucleotides are TGTGCCAGCAGCCAAACGGACAGGGGGTTCCAAGAGACCCAGTACTTC.

This rearrangement joins TRBV3-1 (or the pseudogene TRBV3-2) to TRBJ1-3, with TRBD1 matching 8 bases. This CDR3 comprises 16 residues. Germline lookup yields CDR1 LGHDT and CDR2 YNNKEL (reference sequence). Trimming at V came to 4 bases and at J to 4 bases, leaving 9 bases not matched to a gene. In DNA form, the CDR3 reads TGTGCCAGCAGCCTTCACGGACAGGGAGAAGGAAACACCATATATTTT. Encoded protein: CASSLHGQGEGNTIYF.

The chain recombines TRBV6-5 with TRBJ1-5, with 7 bases fitting TRBD1. Trimming cost V 5 bases and J 5 bases; bases outside gene matches: 6. This CDR3 spans 14 amino acids. Germline loops: CDR1 MNHEY, CDR2 SVGAGI. In DNA, the CDR3 is TGTGCCAGCAGTCCAACAGGGGCCGATCAGCCCCAGCATTTT. The encoded protein is CASSPTGADQPQHF.

This chain connects TRBV7-9 to TRBJ2-7; D perhaps matches TRBD2 (6 bases). Trimming stripped 0 bases from V and 4 bases from J, with 10 bases between. The CDR3 contains 14 residues. Germline V CDR1 and CDR2: SEHNR, FQNEAQ (reference sequence). The CDR3, as DNA: TGTGCCAGCAGCTTAGCGGGGGGTATGTACGAGCAGTACTTC. Its protein product is CASSLAGGMYEQYF. Looking up the rest from reference TRBV7-9 and TRBJ2-7 gives the full variable domain: DTGVSQNPRHKITKRGQNVTFRCDPISEHNRLYWYRQTLGQGPEFLTYFQNEAQLEKSRLLSDRFSAERPKGSFSTLEIQRTEQGDSAMYLCASSLAGGMYEQYFGPGTRLTVT.

The chain has TRBV15 and TRBJ1-4; D is perhaps TRBD1 (5 bases). V was shortened by 1 base and J by 6 bases, with 15 bases between the two germline ends. The V gene's germline CDR1 is LNHNV and CDR2 YYDKDF (reference sequence). CDR3 length: 16 amino acids. Written as DNA, the CDR3 is TGTGCCACCAGCAGAGGCAGCGGGGGGGAGTATGAAAAACTGTTTTTT. The encoded protein is CATSRGSGGEYEKLFF.

The chain recombines TRBV25-1 with TRBJ1-5, with no clear D. Per the germline V gene, CDR1 is MGHDK and CDR2 is SYGVNS. Trimming left V 1 base short and J 4 bases short, with 5 bases between. The CDR3 has 13 residues. Here the CDR3 reads CASSESGNQPQHF. Written as DNA, the CDR3 is TGTGCCAGCAGTGAATCGGGTAATCAGCCCCAGCATTTT.

This chain links TRBV19 with TRBJ1-1; perhaps TRBD1 as D (5 bases). The CDR3 totals 15 residues. V lost 5 bases and J 5 bases, leaving 18 bases between the germline ends. Germline CDR1 LNHDA, CDR2 SQIVND (reference sequence). The CDR3 nucleotides read TGTGCCAGTAGTTTTCCGACAGCCCTGGGTACTGAAGCTTTCTTT. It is translated as CASSFPTALGTEAFF.